This paragraph reports one T cell receptor beta chain. CDR3 length equals 14 residues. Losses at the gene ends were 6 bases for V and 4 bases for J; bases not matched to a gene: 5. The germline V gene encodes CDR1 MDHEN and CDR2 SYDVKM. The sample comes from a study of cytomegalovirus exposure and HLA in healthy donors. PCR primers comprised 60 Vbeta and 13 Jbeta primers. In the original processing: Among the unique TCR beta chains that a later analysis counted, 75 million to 85 million in all, 10 million to 11 million were shared. Sequenced by immunoSEQ multiplex PCR; TCRdb stores in-frame clones only, minus some. V and J calls plus clone size are reproduced from that table; the DNA served to infer D and trimming. The table includes about 100,000 clones, roughly 74% detected once.

This chain links TRBV28 with TRBJ2-2, with 7 bases aligning to TRBD1. The TCR comes from a woman aged 65 to 85 in good health and CMV-seropositive. The sequencing sample was made of PBMCs. The CDR3 bases are TGTGCCAGCAGCACGGGACAGCTCACCGGGGAGCTGTTTTTT. Amino acid sequence: CASSTGQLTGELFF.